Shown below are 15 T cell receptor beta chains from a single sample sequenced in a study of CD8+CD57+ T cells in acquired aplastic anemia. Patients included in sequencing had previously demonstrated CD8+CD57+ cell expansion by flow cytometry. TCR beta VDJ and CDR3 were profiled, and genomic DNA was the template. TCRdb passed the reads through MiXCR, listing each CDR3 protein once. In the table there are 180,000 or so distinct CDR3 sequences, roughly 50% of which are singletons. The specimen sequenced was sorted CD4+, CD8+, or CD8+CD57+ T cells (not recorded which) from PBMCs. Receptors were obtained from a human donor with aplastic anemia.

This clonotype was seen ten or more times. The chain couples TRBV30 to TRBJ2-7, with D unresolved. Germline-derived CDR1 and CDR2 are GTSNPN and SVGIG (reference sequence). Trimming pared 4 bases from V and 0 bases from J, leaving 10 bases between. The CDR3 runs 13 residues. In DNA, the CDR3 is TGTGCCTGGACCAGCAAGAACTCCTACGAGCAGTACTTC. This gives the protein CAWTSKNSYEQYF. The full variable domain, completed using reference TRBV30 and TRBJ2-7, is SQTIHQWPATLVQPVGSPLSLECTVEGTSNPNLYWYRQAAGRGLQLLFYSVGIGQISSEVPQNLSASRPQDRQFILSSKKLLLSDSGFYLCAWTSKNSYEQYFGPGTRLTVT.

The V and J genes are TRBV20-1 and TRBJ1-4; D not certain. Germline loops: CDR1 DFQATT, CDR2 SNEGSKA (reference sequence). V gave up 3 bases and J gave up 0 bases, with 8 bases separating them. The CDR3 covers 14 residues. This CDR3 is CSASPEATNEKLFF. The CDR3 DNA reads TGCAGTGCTAGCCCGGAGGCAACTAATGAAAAACTGTTTTTT.

The chain links TRBV7-6 to TRBJ2-7, with TRBD2 as a possible D gene (5 bases). Germline CDR1 SGHVS, CDR2 FNYEAQ. The germline V and J ends were trimmed by 1 base and 7 bases, with 8 bases remaining between them. The CDR3 contains 12 residues. CDR3 in DNA: TGTGCCAGCAGCTTAGTGGGAGAAGAGCAGTACTTC. Translation: CASSLVGEEQYF.

The genes are TRBV20-1 and TRBJ2-1; tentatively, D is TRBD2 (7 bases). The CDR3 is 11 amino acids. Germline V gene sequence: CDR1 DFQATT, CDR2 SNEGSKA (reference sequence). Trimming removed 5 bases at V and 9 bases at J, with 11 bases between. The CDR3 protein is CSAWGGGEQFF. The CDR3 region has the DNA TGCAGTGCTTGGGGGGGCGGTGAGCAGTTCTTC.

The V call is TRBV10-3, the J call TRBJ1-2, with a weak D call TRBD1 (5 bases). This CDR3 region has 15 residues. V was shortened by 2 bases and J by 2 bases, with 12 bases between the two germline ends. Germline assignment: CDR1 ENHRY and CDR2 SYGVKD. The CDR3 loop is CAISEAGTANYGYTF. The CDR3 nucleotides are TGTGCCATCAGTGAGGCCGGGACGGCGAACTATGGCTACACCTTC.

This clonotype is a singleton in its sample. The chain uses TRBV2 and TRBJ2-7; D unresolved. V was cut by 4 bases and J by 2 bases, with 12 bases left in between. This CDR3 is 14 amino acids long. The germline V gene has CDR1 SNHLY and CDR2 FYNNEI. CDR3 nucleotide sequence: TGTGCCAGCAGTGGATTAGACCGAGCCTACGAGCAGTACTTC. Translating it yields CASSGLDRAYEQYF.

The V call is TRBV4-3, the J call TRBJ1-4; D is undetermined. The V gene's germline CDR1 is LGHNA and CDR2 YSLEER. V lost 0 bases and J 7 bases, leaving 9 bases between the germline ends. The CDR3 loop spans 14 amino acids. CDR3 DNA sequence: TGCGCCAGCAGCCAAGACTTCGGGGTTGAAAAACTGTTTTTT. Translating it yields CASSQDFGVEKLFF.

This clonotype was observed at least ten times. The chain recombines TRBV5-5 with TRBJ2-2; D call uncertain. Trimming removed 1 base from V and 6 bases from J, with 7 bases in between. The V gene's germline CDR1 is SGHKS and CDR2 YYEKEE (reference sequence). The CDR3 spans 13 residues. CDR3 sequence (DNA): TGTGCCAGCAGCTTGTTAAGCTCCGGGGAGCTGTTTTTT. Translated: CASSLLSSGELFF.

Ten or more counts support this clonotype. V gene TRBV9 combines with J gene TRBJ2-2, with 11 bases that match TRBD1. Trimming removed 5 bases from V and 4 bases from J; junction bases left unmatched: 4. There are 15 residues in the CDR3. Germline loops: CDR1 SGDLS, CDR2 YYNGEE. CDR3 in amino acids: CASREDRGLTGELFF. In DNA, the CDR3 is TGTGCCAGCAGGGAGGACAGGGGGCTCACCGGGGAGCTGTTTTTT.

This clonotype was observed a few times. The rearrangement uses TRBV18 and TRBJ1-6; TRBD1 is a possible D gene (5 bases). Germline loops: CDR1 KGHSH, CDR2 LQKENI. The CDR3 spans 16 residues. Trimming stripped 6 bases from V and 0 bases from J, with 12 bases between. The CDR3 nucleotides are TGTGCCAGCTCTCTGACAGCTAGCTCCTATAATTCACCCCTCCACTTT. Its translation: CASSLTASSYNSPLHF. Together with reference TRBV18 and TRBJ1-6, the CDR3 gives the full variable domain: NAGVMQNPRHLVRRRGQEARLRCSPMKGHSHVYWYRQLPEEGLKFMVYLQKENIIDESGMPKERFSAEFPKEGPSILRIQQVVRGDSAAYFCASSLTASSYNSPLHFGNGTRLTVT.

This clonotype was counted at least ten times. The CDR3 loop reads CSAREGSGGVWGQFF. The CDR3 DNA follows: TGCAGTGCTAGAGAAGGGAGCGGGGGGGTCTGGGGGCAGTTCTTC. The V call is TRBV20-1, the J call TRBJ2-1, with 10 bases that match TRBD2. Trimming removed 0 bases from V and 12 bases from J; junction bases left unmatched: 11. From germline, CDR1 is DFQATT and CDR2 SNEGSKA (reference sequence). CDR3 length: 15 amino acids.

The J gene is TRBJ2-1, the V gene TRBV20-1; 12 bases are a match to TRBD2. The germline V gene encodes CDR1 DFQATT and CDR2 SNEGSKA (reference sequence). The length of the CDR3 is 15 residues. V trimming: 1 base; J trimming: 9 bases; junction bases outside the gene matches: 7. The CDR3 here is CSARGLAGADGEQFF. The CDR3 region has the DNA TGCAGTGCTAGAGGACTAGCGGGAGCAGATGGTGAGCAGTTCTTC.

This clonotype has a count of ten or more. The chain has TRBV10-3 and TRBJ1-2, with TRBD1 matching over 9 bases. Germline V CDR1 and CDR2: ENHRY, SYGVKD. The CDR3 totals 16 residues. The V and J ends lost 2 bases and 1 base, in that order; junction bases with no gene match: 5. The CDR3 here is CAISEMGGQGNYGYTF. In DNA, the CDR3 is TGTGCCATCAGTGAGATGGGGGGACAGGGTAACTATGGCTACACCTTC.

This clonotype has at least ten counts. This chain uses TRBV9 with TRBJ1-1; TRBD1 aligns across 7 bases. Trimming at V came to 4 bases and at J to 7 bases, leaving 7 bases not matched to a gene. This CDR3 region has 13 residues. Germline values: CDR1 SGDLS, CDR2 YYNGEE. CDR3 coding DNA: TGTGCCAGCAGCTTCACAGGGGATAGTGAAGCTTTCTTT. It specifies CASSFTGDSEAFF.

This clonotype was counted many times. The chain links TRBV5-1 to TRBJ2-6; D ambiguous. The length of the CDR3 is 16 residues. Germline V gene data show CDR1 as SGHRS and CDR2 as YFSETQ. V was cut by 0 bases and J by 3 bases, with 10 bases left in between. The DNA of the CDR3 is TGCGCCAGCAGCTTGGCCCCGGGTAGTGGGGCCAACGTCCTGACTTTC. It encodes CASSLAPGSGANVLTF.